The 24 T cell receptor beta chains below come from one sample, sequenced in a study of blood T cell repertoires in COVID-19. TCRdb's copy holds only in-frame clones and misses some; the assay was immunoSEQ multiplex PCR. The sample holds 60,000 to 80,000 clones, 80% to 90% seen once. Material for sequencing was PBMCs or T cells enriched from blood (not recorded which). The receptor set was obtained from a woman between 40 and 55 years old with acute COVID-19.

The rearrangement joins TRBV19 to TRBJ1-5; D may be TRBD1 (5 bases). In germline, CDR1 is LNHDA, CDR2 SQIVND (reference sequence). The CDR3 covers 15 residues. V lost 9 bases and J 9 bases, leaving 24 bases between the germline ends. The CDR3 coding sequence is TGTGCCAGCTCTATGCAATGGGGGGACTCTTGGCCCCAGCATTTT. It translates to CASSMQWGDSWPQHF.

The gene calls are TRBV3-1 (or the pseudogene TRBV3-2) and TRBJ2-2, with a possible D match to TRBD2 (5 bases). The CDR3 runs to 14 residues. V dropped 11 bases and J dropped 1 base, with 14 bases sitting between them. Germline values: CDR1 LGHDT, CDR2 YNNKEL (reference sequence). For the CDR3, the DNA is TGTGCCGTGGGGTTCGGAGGGAACACCGGGGAGCTGTTTTTT. It is translated as CAVGFGGNTGELFF.

The J gene is TRBJ1-1, the V gene TRBV19; D may be TRBD1 (5 bases). Germline assignment: CDR1 LNHDA and CDR2 SQIVND (reference sequence). CDR3 length: 15 residues. V lost 3 bases, J lost 0 bases, and 11 bases lay in between. CDR3 in amino acids: CASSIRGVMNTEAFF. For the CDR3, the DNA is TGTGCCAGTAGTATCCGGGGGGTCATGAACACTGAAGCTTTCTTT.

The chain joins TRBV28 to TRBJ2-7, with 7 bases aligning to TRBD1. V dropped 3 bases and J dropped 9; count of bases not matched to a gene: 23. CDR3 length: 18 amino acids. CDR1 MDHEN and CDR2 SYDVKM come from the germline V gene. The CDR3 DNA follows: TGTGCCAGCAGTTTCGGGACAGCTACGATAGCCCGGGGCCACGCGCAGTACTTC. This encodes CASSFGTATIARGHAQYF.

The chain carries TRBV9 and TRBJ2-7; TRBD1 matches 7 bases. Trimming removed 0 bases from V and 2 bases from J; junction bases left unmatched: 2. CDR1 and CDR2 (germline): SGDLS, YYNGEE. This CDR3 is 14 amino acids long. CDR3 loop: CASSVGQGAYEQYF. CDR3 sequence (DNA): TGTGCCAGCAGCGTAGGACAGGGAGCCTACGAGCAGTACTTC.

V and J are TRBV19 and TRBJ1-6; D is possibly TRBD1 (6 bases). With 1 base removed from V and 1 base from J, the gap between germline ends came to 17 bases. Germline V gives CDR1 LNHDA, CDR2 SQIVND (reference sequence). The CDR3 spans 19 residues. The CDR3 sequence: CASSIGVRGELSYNSPLHF. The CDR3 DNA reads as TGTGCCAGTAGTATAGGAGTCAGGGGTGAATTGTCCTATAATTCACCCCTCCACTTT.

V and J are TRBV11-3 and TRBJ2-1, with 16 bases fitting TRBD2. The CDR3 spans 18 residues. From germline, CDR1 is SGHNT and CDR2 YENEEA. V lost 4 bases and J lost 0; bases outside the gene matches: 3. CDR3: CASSSGLAGGPSYNEQFF. The CDR3 DNA sequence: TGTGCCAGCAGCTCGGGACTAGCGGGAGGGCCCTCCTACAATGAGCAGTTCTTC.

This clone was recorded only once. The CDR3 reads CASSLGGDRATEAFF. The CDR3 DNA is TGTGCCAGCAGCTTAGGAGGAGACAGGGCCACTGAAGCTTTCTTT. The chain joins TRBV7-9 to TRBJ1-1, with TRBD1 identical over 7 bases. Germline loops: CDR1 SEHNR, CDR2 FQNEAQ (reference sequence). This CDR3 comprises 15 residues. V lost 1 base and J lost 4; bases outside the gene matches: 6.

The chain employs TRBV3-1 (or the pseudogene TRBV3-2) and TRBJ2-1; 9 positions agree with TRBD2. This CDR3 is built from 15 residues. Germline V gives CDR1 LGHDT, CDR2 YNNKEL (reference sequence). V was clipped by 5 bases and J by 1 base; unmatched bases: 3. DNA for the CDR3: TGTGCCAGCAGCTATCTAGCGGGGTCCTACAATGAGCAGTTCTTC. Its protein is CASSYLAGSYNEQFF.

This rearrangement joins TRBV11-2 to TRBJ2-1; 8 bases are shared with TRBD2. The CDR3 contains 15 residues. Looked up from germline, CDR1 is SGHAT and CDR2 is FQNNGV. Trimming took 5 bases from V and 8 from J; bases not matched to a gene: 11. In nucleotides, the CDR3 is TGTGCCAGCAGCATCGTCAGCGGGAGTCTGGATGAGCAGTTCTTC. It is translated as CASSIVSGSLDEQFF.

This chain links TRBV25-1 with TRBJ1-4, with unresolved D. Deletions cut 7 bases from V and 3 bases from J, with 12 bases between. CDR1 MGHDK and CDR2 SYGVNS come from the germline V gene. The CDR3 is 14 residues long. Here the CDR3 DNA reads TGTGCCAGCACTGGAGGCTCGTCTAATGAAAAACTGTTTTTT. This translates into CASTGGSSNEKLFF.

The chain combines TRBV5-1 with TRBJ1-2; the D is unclear. V was clipped by 0 bases and J by 8 bases, with 11 bases between them. The CDR3 runs to 13 residues. Per germline, CDR1 SGHRS and CDR2 YFSETQ. Here the CDR3 reads CASSLAVSMGYTF. The CDR3 bases are TGCGCCAGCAGCTTGGCCGTCAGTATGGGCTACACCTTC.

The chain uses TRBV27 and TRBJ2-1; 10 bases agree with TRBD2. CDR3 length equals 16 residues. Germline loops: CDR1 MNHEY, CDR2 SMNVEV (reference sequence). Trimming cost V 3 bases and J 3 bases; bases outside gene matches: 5. CDR3 sequence reads: CASSLAAGGGYNEQFF. The DNA of the CDR3 is TGTGCCAGCAGTTTGGCAGCGGGAGGGGGCTACAATGAGCAGTTCTTC.

In its sample, this clone was seen once. The rearrangement links TRBV28 to TRBJ1-1; 8 bases fit TRBD1. Trimming removed 4 bases from V and 8 bases from J; junction bases left unmatched: 15. This CDR3 has 16 residues. CDR1 MDHEN and CDR2 SYDVKM come from the germline V gene. CDR3 DNA: TGTGCCAGCAGTTCGCCAGGGGGCGCCCACTTAGCGGAAGCTTTCTTT. Its protein is CASSSPGGAHLAEAFF.

The chain uses TRBV27 and TRBJ1-1; TRBD1 agrees at 7 bases. The junction had 8 bases not matched to a gene; V was cut back by 4 bases and J by 0 bases. CDR3 length: 16 residues. Per the germline V gene, CDR1 is MNHEY and CDR2 is SMNVEV (reference sequence). CDR3: CASSSGQFFMNTEAFF. The DNA of the CDR3 is TGTGCCAGCAGTTCGGGACAGTTTTTCATGAACACTGAAGCTTTCTTT.

The chain carries TRBV19 and TRBJ2-5, with 12 nucleotides matching TRBD2. CDR1 is LNHDA, CDR2 SQIVND, per germline (reference sequence). CDR3 length equals 14 residues. J lost 5 bases, V lost 7 bases, and 5 bases had no gene match. CDR3 in amino acids: CASTTSGSRETQYF. CDR3 bases: TGTGCCAGTACGACTAGCGGGAGCCGTGAGACCCAGTACTTC.

This rearrangement joins TRBV9 to TRBJ2-7; 9 nucleotides align to TRBD1. With 3 bases clipped from V and 2 bases from J, the junction kept 6 bases outside the gene matches. CDR1 and CDR2 from the germline V gene are SGDLS and YYNGEE. This CDR3 spans 15 amino acids. The CDR3 DNA follows: TGTGCCAGCAGCGCGTCCGGGACAGGGCCCTACGAGCAGTACTTC. Translated, it gives CASSASGTGPYEQYF.

This chain connects TRBV24-1 to TRBJ2-1; 7 nucleotides agree with TRBD1. This CDR3 is 18 amino acids long. The V segment lost 2 bases and the J segment 1 base; nucleotides outside the gene matches: 10. CDR1 is KGHDR, CDR2 SFDVKD, per germline. The CDR3: CATSDSVKSGQSYNEQFF. The DNA for the CDR3 is TGTGCCACCAGTGATTCGGTCAAGTCGGGACAGTCCTACAATGAGCAGTTCTTC.

This chain joins TRBV19 and TRBJ1-2; 8 bases align to TRBD1. The CDR3 is 13 residues long. With V trimmed by 2 bases and J by 5 bases, 1 base remained unmatched. Germline assignment: CDR1 LNHDA and CDR2 SQIVND (reference sequence). In nucleotides, the CDR3 is TGTGCCAGTAGTATAAGACAGGGGTATGGCTACACCTTC. This gives the protein CASSIRQGYGYTF.

This clone was counted a single time. The chain has TRBV15 and TRBJ2-5; no clear D gene. CDR3 length: 13 residues. Germline CDR1 LNHNV, CDR2 YYDKDF (reference sequence). The V end lost 0 bases, the J end lost 5 bases, and 7 bases lay between the germline ends. CDR3: CATSRDRRETQYF. The CDR3 DNA reads TGTGCCACCAGCAGAGACCGCAGGGAGACCCAGTACTTC.

J is TRBJ1-5 and V is TRBV15; D not certain. This CDR3 spans 14 amino acids. V gave up 3 bases and J gave up 2 bases, with 8 bases separating them. Germline-derived CDR1 and CDR2 are LNHNV and YYDKDF (reference sequence). CDR3 loop: CATSSIQGNQPQHF. DNA for the CDR3: TGTGCCACCAGCAGTATTCAGGGCAATCAGCCCCAGCATTTT.

The rearrangement uses TRBV11-3 and TRBJ2-3; D is possibly TRBD2 (5 bases). Looked up from germline, CDR1 is SGHNT and CDR2 is YENEEA. V was trimmed by 5 bases and J by 4 bases, leaving 16 bases between them. The CDR3 is made up of 15 amino acids. For the CDR3, the DNA is TGTGCCAGCAGCCGTGGCCCTAACGGGGCAGATACGCAGTATTTT. Translation: CASSRGPNGADTQYF.

The CDR3: CASSVAGTGEGEQYV. In DNA, the CDR3 is TGTGCCAGCAGCGTAGCCGGGACAGGGGAGGGCGAGCAGTACGTC. The chain recombines TRBV9 with TRBJ2-7; 10 positions agree with TRBD1. The ends lost 0 bases at V and 6 bases at J; junction bases unmatched: 6. Germline lookup yields CDR1 SGDLS and CDR2 YYNGEE. The CDR3 spans 15 residues.

The chain is built from TRBV11-2 and TRBJ1-2, with a possible D match to TRBD1 (5 bases). The germline V and J ends were trimmed by 5 bases and 8 bases, with 21 bases remaining between them. Germline CDR1 and CDR2: SGHAT and FQNNGV. The CDR3 runs 15 residues. This CDR3 is CASSLNRGTSTGYTF. Here the CDR3 DNA reads TGTGCCAGCAGCCTAAATAGAGGGACTTCCACCGGCTACACCTTC.